The clone carrying this T cell receptor (beta chain) was observed a handful of times. As processed by the authors: Sequenced samples showed a median of approximately 100,000 TCRs each, with counts running from roughly 23,000 to 700,000. MiXCR was run by TCRdb on the 5' RACE reads, yielding one entry per CDR3 protein. The V and J calls and clone size come from TCRdb's table, not from the authors' own analysis. Among 130,000 or so distinct CDR3 sequences listed, around 4% were seen once. V lost 7 bases and J lost 8, with 15 bases in between. Germline V gene lookup returns CDR1 SGHTA and CDR2 FQGNSA. The CDR3 contains 13 residues. This sample was included in a study of human T cells and chemical hapten exposure. The authors' total RNA extraction used unfractionated whole blood.

J is TRBJ2-1 and V is TRBV7-2; the D gene is possibly TRBD2 (6 bases). The clonotype originates from a female donor in good health. In DNA form, the CDR3 reads TGTGCCAGCACGTTAGCGGCGGTACATGAGCAGTTCTTC. Its protein product is CASTLAAVHEQFF.